This T cell receptor (beta chain) originates from a study of identical twins. Study results and caveats: Sequences that were out-of-frame, alpha and twin-shared displayed an excess of low generation probability.

TCRdb reprocessed the 5' RACE reads with MiXCR, giving one entry per CDR3 protein. The sample holds hundreds of thousands of distinct CDR3 sequences; about 12% are singletons and the top ten take around 1.6%. This clonotype was found a few times. Its antigen is unknown. Germline CDR1 and CDR2: SGDLS and YYNGEE. V trimming: 0 bases; J trimming: 8 bases; junction bases outside the gene matches: 14. The CDR3 loop spans 17 amino acids. Another study also made use of these data, one on yellow fever vaccine responses in identical twins.

The TCR was taken from a woman under 30 in good health. The sequencing input was PBMCs. V is TRBV9 and J is TRBJ2-1; 7 positions agree with TRBD1. The CDR3 DNA reads TGTGCCAGCAGCGTAGCAGTAAGCGGACCAGACAGGGATGAGCAGTTCTTC. Translation: CASSVAVSGPDRDEQFF.